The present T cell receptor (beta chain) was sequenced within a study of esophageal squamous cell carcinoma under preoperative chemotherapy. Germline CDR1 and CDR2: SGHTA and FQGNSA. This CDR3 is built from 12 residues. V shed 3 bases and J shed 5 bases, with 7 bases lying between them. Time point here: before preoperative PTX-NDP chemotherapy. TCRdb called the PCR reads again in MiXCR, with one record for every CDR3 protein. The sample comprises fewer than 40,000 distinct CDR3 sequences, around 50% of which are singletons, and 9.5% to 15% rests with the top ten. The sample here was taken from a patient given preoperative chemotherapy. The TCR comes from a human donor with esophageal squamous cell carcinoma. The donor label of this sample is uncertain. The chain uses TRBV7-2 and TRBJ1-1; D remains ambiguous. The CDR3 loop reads CASSFERTEAFF. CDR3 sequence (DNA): TGTGCCAGCAGCTTCGAGAGGACTGAAGCTTTCTTT.